In this sample, the clone carrying this T cell receptor beta chain turned up many times. Its antigen is not identified. To make TCR beta libraries, researchers used iRepertoire HTBI primers and Arm-PCR of CDR3 regions. MiXCR was run by TCRdb on the multiplex PCR reads, yielding one entry per CDR3 protein. This repertoire shows approximately 540,000 distinct CDR3 sequences, 12% found once; its top ten account for more than 8%. This sample is drawn from a study of regulatory T cells in long-lasting Graves disease. Points from the study as a whole: There was favoring of TRBV28, TRBJ1-2 and TRBJ2-5 in persistent disease.

The time point was: newly diagnosed GD, antithyroid drugs for less than 3 months. Following extraction of RNA from PBMCs, that RNA was used to make the TCR library. Graves' disease diagnoses followed American Thyroid Association guidelines. This CDR3 comprises 15 residues. Germline loops: CDR1 SEHNR, CDR2 FQNEAQ (reference sequence). The V gene lost 2 bases and the J gene lost 1 base, with 12 bases spanning the gap. The same data also went into a second study, on T cells in Graves' hyperthyroidism and ophthalmopathy. That study reports: Using the HTBI primer set, a first-round RT-PCR was run on the TCR CDR3.

This receptor was taken from a woman aged 30 to 39 with Graves disease. V usage is TRBV7-9 and J usage is TRBJ2-7, with a weak D call TRBD2 (6 bases). The source was peripheral blood mononuclear cells (PBMCs), collected at new diagnosis, from a patient treated with antithyroid drugs. In DNA form, the CDR3 reads TGTGCCAGCAGCTTACCGCGGGGCCAATCCTACGAGCAGTACTTC. It codes for CASSLPRGQSYEQYF.